The 14 T cell receptor beta chains below all came from one sample that was sequenced in a study of cytomegalovirus exposure and HLA in healthy donors. PCR was performed using 60 Vbeta and 13 Jbeta primers. Clones were read by immunoSEQ multiplex PCR, and TCRdb kept only the in-frame ones, dropping some. The data contain 250,000 to 350,000 clones, roughly 89% of them seen just once; the ten biggest clones take up around 4%. Sequenced input: PBMCs. The receptor source for this set is a man in his forties or fifties in good health and CMV-seropositive.

The V gene is TRBV2, the J gene TRBJ1-5; D might be TRBD1 (6 bases). This CDR3 has 14 amino acids. The V end lost 6 bases, the J end lost 6 bases, and 15 bases lay between the germline ends. Germline V gene data show CDR1 as SNHLY and CDR2 as FYNNEI. The DNA of the CDR3 is TGTGCCAGCAGCGGAACAGGGTGGAGTCAGCCCCAGCATTTT. Amino acids: CASSGTGWSQPQHF.

This clone has a single count. The chain recombines TRBV4-2 with TRBJ1-1; D gene ambiguous. CDR3 size: 14 residues. Trimming shortened V by 0 bases and J by 4 bases, and 9 bases separated the two germline ends. Germline-derived CDR1 and CDR2 are LGHNA and YNFKEQ. Here the CDR3 reads CASSQEVRFTEAFF. The CDR3 DNA is TGTGCCAGCAGCCAAGAAGTACGGTTCACTGAAGCTTTCTTT.

The chain uses TRBV29-1 and TRBJ2-2; the D gene is possibly TRBD2 (5 bases). Germline V gene data show CDR1 as SQVTM and CDR2 as ANQGSEA. V gave up 6 bases and J gave up 0 bases, with 17 bases separating them. The CDR3 spans 16 residues. The CDR3 DNA reads as TGCAGCGTCGTACCGGACTCAGTTTCGAACACCGGGGAGCTGTTTTTT. Protein product: CSVVPDSVSNTGELFF.

The V gene is TRBV27, the J gene TRBJ2-3, with D uncertain. Germline V CDR1 and CDR2: MNHEY, SMNVEV (reference sequence). The CDR3 covers 14 residues. Trimming took 5 bases from V and 2 from J, leaving 11 bases between them. The CDR3 here is CASSELEITDTQYF. CDR3 bases: TGTGCCAGCAGTGAACTGGAGATCACAGATACGCAGTATTTT.

This chain joins TRBV21-1 and TRBJ2-3; TRBD1, as called in the table, went unchecked against the DNA. TRBV21-1 is a pseudogene. The length of the CDR3 is 18 residues. The CDR3 here is CASSKRNTGGDFTDTQYF. The CDR3 coding sequence is TGTGCCAGCAGCAAACGCAATACAGGGGGGGACTTCACAGATACGCAGTATTTT.

This chain joins TRBV5-6 and TRBJ1-1; D ambiguous. V was cut by 3 bases and J by 6 bases, with 12 bases left in between. Per the germline V gene, CDR1 is SGHDT and CDR2 is YYEEEE. CDR3 length equals 13 residues. CDR3 bases: TGTGCCAGCAGCTACCGACATTTTTCTGAAGCTTTCTTT. Its translation: CASSYRHFSEAFF. Complete variable domain (other parts from reference TRBV5-6 and TRBJ1-1): DAGVTQSPTHLIKTRGQQVTLRCSPKSGHDTVSWYQQALGQGPQFIFQYYEEEERQRGNFPDRFSGHQFPNYSSELNVNALLLGDSALYLCASSYRHFSEAFFGQGTRLTVV.

The CDR3 spells CASTPVPSGPTHEQFF. CDR3 DNA sequence: TGTGCCAGTACCCCCGTGCCTAGCGGACCAACCCATGAGCAGTTCTTC. The rearrangement uses TRBV19 and TRBJ2-1, with TRBD2 matching 7 bases. This CDR3 is built from 16 residues. Germline V gene data show CDR1 as LNHDA and CDR2 as SQIVND (reference sequence). J was trimmed by 8 bases and V by 7 bases; bases with no gene match: 17.

The rearrangement joins TRBV27 to TRBJ2-1, with a possible D match to TRBD1 (6 bases). The CDR3 loop spans 14 amino acids. V lost 8 bases and J 4 bases, leaving 15 bases between the germline ends. Germline V CDR1 and CDR2: MNHEY, SMNVEV (reference sequence). The chain's CDR3 is CASLNRVGYNEQFF. In nucleotides, the CDR3 is TGTGCCAGCCTAAACAGGGTCGGGTACAATGAGCAGTTCTTC.

CDR3 sequence reads: CATVKGQTINTIYF. As DNA, the CDR3 is TGTGCCACCGTAAAGGGACAGACGATAAACACCATATATTTT. V gene TRBV28 combines with J gene TRBJ1-3; 7 bases are a match to TRBD1. J was trimmed by 6 bases and V by 10 bases; bases with no gene match: 12. Germline V gives CDR1 MDHEN, CDR2 SYDVKM. This CDR3 spans 14 amino acids.

The genes are TRBV28 and TRBJ2-7; 10 positions match TRBD1. The CDR3 totals 17 residues. V shed 2 bases, J shed 3 bases, and the junction held 10 bases outside the gene matches. Germline lookup yields CDR1 MDHEN and CDR2 SYDVKM. The CDR3 DNA follows: TGTGCCAGCAGTTTACCCGAGGCCGGGACAGGGGACTACGAGCAGTACTTC. This sequence encodes CASSLPEAGTGDYEQYF.

V is TRBV4-1 and J is TRBJ2-7, with D perhaps matching TRBD1 (5 bases). The germline V gene has CDR1 MGHRA and CDR2 YSYEKL. This CDR3 spans 15 amino acids. Trimming cost V 0 bases and J 3 bases, with 12 bases left between them. As DNA, the CDR3 is TGCGCCAGCAGCCAAGAGGGGCCAAGCCACTACGAGCAGTACTTC. This translates into CASSQEGPSHYEQYF.

Only a few counts were recorded for this clone. V and J are TRBV6-6 and TRBJ1-3; a weak D match, TRBD1 (6 bases). Germline assignment: CDR1 MNHNY and CDR2 SVGAGI (reference sequence). The CDR3 spans 13 residues. The V and J ends lost 8 bases and 4 bases respectively, with 12 bases between them. The CDR3 coding sequence is TGTGCCAGCGCAACAGGGTCCGGAAACACCATATATTTT. Amino acids: CASATGSGNTIYF.

In the case of this clone: The CDR3 does not end in the conserved phenylalanine or tryptophan, so this is likely a read error. The chain joins TRBV7-3 to TRBJ2-7; 13 bases match TRBD2. V dropped 5 bases and J dropped 3; count of bases not matched to a gene: 10. Germline V gives CDR1 SGHTA, CDR2 FQGTGA. CDR3 size: 17 residues. The chain's CDR3 is CASSTGLAGRSLYEQYL. The CDR3 DNA is TGTGCCAGCAGCACGGGACTAGCGGGGCGGTCCCTCTACGAGCAGTACCTC.

The V gene is TRBV27, the J gene TRBJ1-5; 8 nucleotides agree with TRBD1. This CDR3 comprises 15 residues. Unmatched junction bases numbered 8, after V lost 6 bases and J lost 4 bases. The germline V gene encodes CDR1 MNHEY and CDR2 SMNVEV (reference sequence). The CDR3, as DNA: TGTGCCAGCAGGGCCACAGGGGGTGAGAATCAGCCCCAGCATTTT. The encoded protein is CASRATGGENQPQHF.